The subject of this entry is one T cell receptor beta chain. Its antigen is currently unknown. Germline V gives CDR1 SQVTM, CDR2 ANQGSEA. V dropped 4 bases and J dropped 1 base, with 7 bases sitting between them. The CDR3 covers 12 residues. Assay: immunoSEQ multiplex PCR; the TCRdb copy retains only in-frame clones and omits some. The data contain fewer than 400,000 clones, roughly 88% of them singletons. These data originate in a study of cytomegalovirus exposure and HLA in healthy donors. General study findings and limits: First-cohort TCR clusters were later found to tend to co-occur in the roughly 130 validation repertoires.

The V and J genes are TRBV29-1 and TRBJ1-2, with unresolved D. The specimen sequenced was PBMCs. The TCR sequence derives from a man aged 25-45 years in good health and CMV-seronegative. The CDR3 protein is CSVGAVNYGYTF. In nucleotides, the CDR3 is TGCAGCGTTGGAGCGGTTAACTATGGCTACACCTTC.